Listed here is a single T cell receptor (beta chain). Its antigen remains unidentified. This entry belongs to a study of radiotherapy plus CTLA-4 blockade in lung cancer. On the study more broadly: Objective responses arose in roughly 17% of patients, and under 40% experienced disease control.

Data came from immunoSEQ multiplex PCR; TCRdb stores just in-frame clones and leaves some out. The data show around 130,000 clones, around 90% seen once. With ipilimumab providing CTLA-4 blockade, focal radiation was administered to patients who had chemo-refractory metastatic non-small-cell lung cancer. Points from the study as a whole: Among reported predictors of response, early blood T cell clone dynamics with interferon-beta performed best. Subsequent to radiotherapy plus ipilimumab, tumor-derived TCR clones underwent expansion in blood.

The receptor comes from a human donor with non-small cell lung cancer that progressed on radiotherapy plus ipilimumab. Specimen: peripheral blood, collected from a patient treated with radiotherapy plus ipilimumab.

The DNA for the CDR3 is TGTGCCAGCAGTTACGGACAGGGGAATCAGCCCCAGCATTTT. This gives the protein CASSYGQGNQPQHF. The rearrangement links TRBV6-6 to TRBJ1-5; 9 bases line up with TRBD1. Looked up from germline, CDR1 is MNHNY and CDR2 is SVGAGI (reference sequence). The length of the CDR3 is 14 residues. V lost 2 bases to trimming and J lost 4 bases; unmatched junction nucleotides: 0.